This entry concerns a single T cell receptor (beta chain). The data originate from a study of T-cell reconstitution after alpha-beta-depleted transplantation in children. There are 14 residues in the CDR3. V shed 3 bases, J shed 4 bases, and the junction held 4 bases outside the gene matches. Preparation of the TCRbeta library involved a method that used unique molecular identifiers. TCRdb redid the calling of the PCR reads with MiXCR, one entry per CDR3 protein. Altogether just over 350,000 distinct CDR3 sequences are present, roughly 15% being singletons, with the ten largest covering 4.3%. The sequence was collected from a human donor who donated a stem cell graft to a child with Fanconi anemia. The source was PBMCs, collected from the stem cell graft. The rearrangement links TRBV12-3 or TRBV12-4 to TRBJ1-2; 8 positions match TRBD1. The CDR3 reads CASSFTGQVYGYTF. The CDR3, as DNA: TGTGCCAGCAGTTTCACGGGACAGGTCTATGGCTACACCTTC.